Shown below are 29 T cell receptor beta chains from a single sample sequenced in a study of shared clonotypes between healthy human individuals. Measured with immunoSEQ multiplex PCR; TCRdb has only the in-frame clones, and not every one. This table holds approximately 980,000 clones, approximately 80% found once. Sequences were obtained from memory CD4+ T cells sorted from blood. Subset indicated: CD45RA-negative fraction. All receptors come from a man younger than 30 in good health.

This sequence joins TRBV6-5 and TRBJ2-5, with D possibly TRBD1 on 6 matching bases. The J call could be wrong; TRBJ2-7 is a better fit for the DNA end. This CDR3 region has 15 residues. From germline, CDR1 is MNHEY and CDR2 SVGAGI. The CDR3 loop is CASSYSKDSSYEQYF. For the CDR3, the DNA is TGTGCCAGCAGTTACTCGAAGGACAGCTCCTACGAGCAGTACTTC.

The rearrangement links TRBV10-3 to TRBJ2-1; TRBD2 aligns across 7 bases. Germline trimming cut 6 bases from V and 5 bases from J; bases unmatched to any gene: 1. Germline V lookup: CDR1 ENHRY, CDR2 SYGVKD. The CDR3 is 12 residues long. The CDR3 spells CAISAGDNEQFF. The CDR3 DNA reads as TGTGCCATCAGCGCGGGAGACAATGAGCAGTTCTTC.

This rearrangement joins TRBV2 to TRBJ2-5; perhaps TRBD1 as D (6 bases). Germline CDR1 and CDR2: SNHLY and FYNNEI. This CDR3 has 14 residues. Trimming removed 9 bases at V and 5 bases at J, with 19 bases between. The DNA of the CDR3 is TGTGCCAGAGGGGGTGGCCCCGCGGCGGAGACCCAGTACTTC. Translating it yields CARGGGPAAETQYF.

Of note for this clone: An end of the junction differs from the germline gene, which may be a read error. J is TRBJ1-4 and V is TRBV25-1, with a possible D match to TRBD1 (5 bases). Germline V gene lookup returns CDR1 MGHDK and CDR2 SYGVNS. The CDR3 runs 12 residues. This CDR3 reads CASSEEGRHWTF. As DNA, the CDR3 is TGTGCCAGCAGTGAGGAGGGACGGCACTGGACCTTT.

V is TRBV6-5 and J is TRBJ1-4; unclear D gene. The CDR3 length is 13 residues. V lost 5 bases and J 0 bases, leaving 4 bases between the germline ends. Germline V gives CDR1 MNHEY, CDR2 SVGAGI. CDR3 amino acids: CASSRATNEKLFF. The CDR3 bases are TGTGCCAGCAGTAGAGCAACTAATGAAAAACTGTTTTTT.

This chain joins TRBV18 and TRBJ2-5; TRBD2 agrees at 12 bases. Germline V lookup: CDR1 KGHSH, CDR2 LQKENI. CDR3 length equals 19 residues. After removal of 2 bases from V and 0 bases from J, the junction contained 10 bases not matched to a gene. This CDR3 reads CASSPTGRLAGDYQETQYF. The DNA of the CDR3 is TGTGCCAGCTCACCAACAGGGAGACTAGCGGGGGATTACCAAGAGACCCAGTACTTC.

The gene calls are TRBV9 and TRBJ2-1, with TRBD2 matching over 7 bases. Germline loops: CDR1 SGDLS, CDR2 YYNGEE. The CDR3 length is 15 residues. The V segment lost 0 bases and the J segment 6 bases; nucleotides outside the gene matches: 6. The CDR3 is CASSVVAGAINEQFF. The DNA for the CDR3 is TGTGCCAGCAGCGTAGTCGCGGGAGCTATCAATGAGCAGTTCTTC.

The rearrangement joins TRBV30 to TRBJ2-7; 8 bases match TRBD2. The V segment lost 0 bases and the J segment 2 bases; nucleotides outside the gene matches: 9. Germline V gives CDR1 GTSNPN, CDR2 SVGIG (reference sequence). This CDR3 contains 16 residues. The CDR3 DNA sequence: TGTGCCTGGAGTGTGTCTCCCACTAGCGGAGCCTACGAGCAGTACTTC. Translated, it gives CAWSVSPTSGAYEQYF.

This clone was detected once. V is TRBV2 and J is TRBJ1-4, with D hard to call. From germline, CDR1 is SNHLY and CDR2 FYNNEI. The CDR3 has 13 amino acids. V was pared by 8 bases and J by 4 bases, with 11 bases between. The CDR3 sequence: CASGGQINEKLFF. The CDR3 DNA reads as TGTGCCAGCGGCGGGCAGATTAATGAAAAACTGTTTTTT.

V and J are TRBV9 and TRBJ2-2; TRBD2 agrees at 7 bases. This CDR3 spans 12 amino acids. J gave up 6 bases and V 5 bases, and 1 base lay outside the gene matches. Germline V gene sequence: CDR1 SGDLS, CDR2 YYNGEE. CDR3 loop: CASRREPGELFF. CDR3 in DNA: TGTGCCAGCAGGCGGGAGCCCGGGGAGCTGTTTTTT.

The genes are TRBV27 and TRBJ2-7, with 13 bases identical to TRBD2. The germline CDR1 and CDR2 sequences are MNHEY and SMNVEV (reference sequence). The CDR3 runs to 15 residues. V lost 4 bases to trimming and J lost 7 bases; unmatched junction nucleotides: 7. CDR3 sequence: CASSSGTSGIGEQYF. The CDR3 DNA follows: TGTGCCAGCAGTTCCGGGACTAGCGGGATTGGGGAGCAGTACTTC.

V and J are TRBV13 and TRBJ1-1; 9 positions match TRBD1. Looked up from germline, CDR1 is PRHDT and CDR2 is FYEKMQ (reference sequence). Trimming removed 8 bases from V and 1 base from J; junction bases left unmatched: 5. CDR3 length: 14 amino acids. This CDR3 is CASGTGGTNTEAFF. In DNA form, the CDR3 reads TGTGCCAGCGGAACAGGGGGCACGAACACTGAAGCTTTCTTT.

The chain uses TRBV15 and TRBJ1-5; D is ambiguous. This CDR3 contains 15 residues. The germline V gene has CDR1 LNHNV and CDR2 YYDKDF (reference sequence). Deletions cut 3 bases from V and 4 bases from J, with 13 bases between. The CDR3 sequence: CATSRDPAPNQPQHF. The CDR3 region has the DNA TGTGCCACCAGCAGGGACCCTGCCCCGAATCAGCCCCAGCATTTT.

The chain links TRBV9 to TRBJ2-1; TRBD2 might be the D (6 bases). CDR1 and CDR2 (germline): SGDLS, YYNGEE. Trimming removed 3 bases from V and 6 bases from J, with 13 bases in between. The CDR3 totals 14 residues. This CDR3 reads CASSARDFLNEQFF. The CDR3 DNA reads TGTGCCAGCAGCGCCCGGGACTTTCTCAATGAGCAGTTCTTC.

The CDR3 loop reads CSVEEQQGSGEQYF. DNA of the CDR3: TGCAGCGTTGAAGAACAACAGGGCTCGGGCGAGCAGTACTTC. This chain connects TRBV29-1 to TRBJ2-7; D perhaps matches TRBD1 (6 bases). Germline V gives CDR1 SQVTM, CDR2 ANQGSEA. Trimming removed 0 bases from V and 6 bases from J, with 15 bases in between. CDR3 length: 14 amino acids.

The chain combines TRBV5-4 with TRBJ1-4, with TRBD1 identical over 9 bases. Looked up from germline, CDR1 is SGHNT and CDR2 is YYREEE (reference sequence). The CDR3 runs 17 residues. Losses at the gene ends were 5 bases for V and 1 base for J; bases not matched to a gene: 9. The CDR3: CASSPGTGLGTNEKLFF. The CDR3 DNA is TGTGCCAGCAGTCCCGGGACAGGGTTGGGAACTAATGAAAAACTGTTTTTT.

The V and J genes are TRBV10-2 and TRBJ2-7, with 11 bases lining up with TRBD1. The CDR3 extends over 15 amino acids. V shed 6 bases and J 0 bases; nucleotides not matched to a gene: 4. CDR1 WSHSY and CDR2 SAAADI come from the germline V gene. DNA for the CDR3: TGCGCCAGCAGCACCGGGACAGGGGGCTCCTACGAGCAGTACTTC. This encodes CASSTGTGGSYEQYF.

The rearrangement links TRBV7-2 to TRBJ2-5, with 7 bases that match TRBD2. Germline CDR1 reads SGHTA; CDR2 reads FQGNSA. With V trimmed by 8 bases and J by 4 bases, 19 bases remained unmatched. The CDR3 contains 17 residues. The CDR3 here is CASRGASGINLGETQYF. The DNA for the CDR3 is TGTGCCAGCCGAGGTGCAAGCGGGATCAACCTGGGAGAGACCCAGTACTTC. Using reference TRBV7-2 and TRBJ2-5 for the parts outside the CDR3, the full variable domain is GAGVSQSPSNKVTEKGKDVELRCDPISGHTALYWYRQSLGQGLEFLIYFQGNSAPDKSGLPSDRFSAERTGGSVSTLTIQRTQQEDSAVYLCASRGASGINLGETQYFGPGTRLLVL.

As for this clone: Other DNA variants within this sample encode the same CDR3. The rearrangement joins TRBV2 to TRBJ2-3; D is unclear. The germline V gene encodes CDR1 SNHLY and CDR2 FYNNEI. CDR3 size: 12 residues. V was shortened by 11 bases and J by 1 base, with 10 bases between the two germline ends. The CDR3: CASSLGTDTQYF. The CDR3 DNA sequence: TGTGCCTCCTCACTGGGCACAGATACGCAGTATTTT.

V and J are TRBV4-1 and TRBJ2-7; the match to TRBD1 covers 8 bases. CDR3 length: 14 residues. From germline, CDR1 is MGHRA and CDR2 YSYEKL. Unmatched junction bases numbered 11, after V lost 4 bases and J lost 9 bases. The CDR3, as DNA: TGCGCCAGCAGCCCGGGACAGGATGGGCCCGGGCAGTACTTC. Translated: CASSPGQDGPGQYF.

This chain uses TRBV25-1 with TRBJ2-1; 9 positions match TRBD1. CDR1 MGHDK and CDR2 SYGVNS come from the germline V gene. V trimming: 2 bases; J trimming: 8 bases; junction bases outside the gene matches: 7. The CDR3 covers 15 residues. The CDR3 here is CASSEAGQGTYEQFF. DNA for the CDR3: TGTGCCAGCAGTGAAGCGGGACAGGGTACGTATGAGCAGTTCTTC.

This sequence joins TRBV5-1 and TRBJ2-3, with 8 positions matching TRBD2. V shed 4 bases, J shed 2 bases, and the junction held 3 bases outside the gene matches. The CDR3 loop spans 14 amino acids. Germline loops: CDR1 SGHRS, CDR2 YFSETQ. This chain's CDR3 is CASSKGLDTDTQYF. For the CDR3, the DNA is TGCGCCAGCAGCAAGGGACTAGACACAGATACGCAGTATTTT.

A remark on this clone: At the DNA level, this CDR3 is encoded by other sequences in the same sample as well. This rearrangement joins TRBV18 to TRBJ1-2; D gene unclear. V was pared by 3 bases and J by 5 bases, with 7 bases between. CDR1 and CDR2 from the germline V gene are KGHSH and LQKENI. The CDR3 extends over 12 amino acids. In DNA, the CDR3 is TGTGCCAGCTCACCGGGAGATTATGGCTACACCTTC. Its protein product is CASSPGDYGYTF. Filled out from reference TRBV18 and TRBJ1-2, the complete variable domain reads NAGVMQNPRHLVRRRGQEARLRCSPMKGHSHVYWYRQLPEEGLKFMVYLQKENIIDESGMPKERFSAEFPKEGPSILRIQQVVRGDSAAYFCASSPGDYGYTFGSGTRLTVV.

The gene calls are TRBV14 and TRBJ1-4, with D maybe TRBD1 (6 bases). V shed 6 bases and J shed 8 bases, with 22 bases lying between them. The CDR3 is 16 residues long. CDR1 and CDR2 (germline): SGHDN, FVKESK. Here the CDR3 DNA reads TGTGCCAGCAGTCAACGGGATATAATAAGGGGGGAAAAACTGTTTTTT. This translates into CASSQRDIIRGEKLFF.

The chain joins TRBV2 to TRBJ1-6; TRBD1 matches 10 bases. The CDR3 is 15 residues long. Trimming removed 8 bases from V and 10 bases from J; junction bases left unmatched: 11. Germline assignment: CDR1 SNHLY and CDR2 FYNNEI. The CDR3 DNA reads as TGTGCCAGCGGTGGGTTTGGGACAGGGGCATCACCCCTCCACTTT. Encoded protein: CASGGFGTGASPLHF.

This chain connects TRBV5-6 to TRBJ2-6, with D maybe TRBD2 (5 bases). The CDR3 is 17 amino acids. Germline CDR1 reads SGHDT; CDR2 reads YYEEEE. Trimming removed 0 bases at V and 0 bases at J, with 10 bases between. The DNA for the CDR3 is TGTGCCAGCAGCTTGGCGGGATACGACTCTGGGGCCAACGTCCTGACTTTC. As protein: CASSLAGYDSGANVLTF.

The table lists this clone with a count of one. V is TRBV29-1 and J is TRBJ2-7; 7 positions match TRBD1. The CDR3 totals 14 residues. V lost 6 bases and J lost 0; bases outside the gene matches: 8. The germline CDR1 and CDR2 sequences are SQVTM and ANQGSEA. The CDR3 sequence is CSVAPGQSSYEQYF. Written as DNA, the CDR3 is TGCAGCGTAGCCCCGGGACAGAGCTCCTACGAGCAGTACTTC.

The chain couples TRBV28 to TRBJ1-4; D possibly corresponds to TRBD1 (6 bases). The V and J ends lost 6 bases and 3 bases respectively, with 14 bases between them. Germline CDR1 and CDR2: MDHEN and SYDVKM. This CDR3 region has 15 residues. The CDR3 coding sequence is TGTGCCAGCAGAGAAGGGGGATCGGCTAATGAAAAACTGTTTTTT. Translation gives CASREGGSANEKLFF.

The chain is built from TRBV6-1 and TRBJ2-3; D is perhaps TRBD1 (6 bases). With 3 bases removed from V and 6 bases from J, the gap between germline ends came to 13 bases. This CDR3 is 14 amino acids long. Per the germline V gene, CDR1 is MNHNS and CDR2 is SASEGT. The CDR3 sequence is CASSDLRGDDTQYF. The DNA for the CDR3 is TGTGCCAGCAGTGATCTCAGGGGCGATGATACGCAGTATTTT.